This T cell receptor (beta chain) is drawn from a study of shared clonotypes between healthy human individuals. Looking at the study overall: Used for every donor were three CD4 naive, three CD4 memory, two CD8 naive and one CD8 memory plate.

Clones were read by immunoSEQ multiplex PCR, and TCRdb kept only the in-frame ones, dropping some. Here the sample spans under 2,500,000 clones, around 95% being singletons. The J segment lost 5 bases and the V segment lost 2 bases, leaving 1 base of the junction unmatched. This CDR3 has 14 amino acids. Germline values: CDR1 KGHSH, CDR2 LQKENI. The sample taken for sequencing was naive CD4+ T cells sorted from blood. Subset meaning: CD45RA+ positively selected. The rearrangement links TRBV18 to TRBJ2-3; 10 nucleotides match TRBD1. The origin of this receptor is a man aged 18 to 29 in good health. The CDR3 DNA is TGTGCCAGCTCACCATGGGACAGGGGAGATACGCAGTATTTT. Protein: CASSPWDRGDTQYF.